Given below is one T cell receptor (beta chain) in context. The V gene end was trimmed by 5 bases and the J gene end by 4 bases; junction bases not matched to a gene: 10. Germline assignment: CDR1 DFQATT and CDR2 SNEGSKA (reference sequence). The CDR3 extends over 16 amino acids. The data belong to a study of blood T cells in healthy people across ages. Then a second PCR, running about 6 to 11 cycles, was carried out with a sample-barcoded 5' primer and a J-beta primer mix. TCRdb processed the 5' RACE reads anew with MiXCR; each CDR3 protein has one entry. The sample holds some 670,000 distinct CDR3 sequences; over 40% are singletons and the top ten take approximately 12%.

V is TRBV20-1 and J is TRBJ2-1, with TRBD1 matching 11 bases. The clonotype comes from an elderly woman in good health. Sequencing used blood. CDR3 in amino acids: CSAQDSGTGGYNEQFF. CDR3 bases: TGCAGTGCTCAAGACTCCGGGACAGGGGGGTACAATGAGCAGTTCTTC.